Below are 7 T cell receptor beta chains sequenced from a single sample in a study of naive and memory T cell subsets (dated by TCRdb to the late 2010s). The library was produced with UMI-ligation and nested PCR. TCRdb shows the sequencer as Illumina MiSeq. The beta constant-region primer was an equimolar mix of two oligonucleotides covering both TRBC1 and TRBC2. Through fastp at Q25 and MiXCR, TCRdb rebuilt clones from the public reads, retaining in-frame beta chains. Rows matching on CDR3 protein sequence are summarized as one entry with the most common DNA and genes. The sample has 150,000 or so distinct CDR3 sequences on record, approximately 17% of them singletons. The ten largest account for more than 0.13% of the sample. Sequencing was performed on naive CD4+ T cells from blood. The cell subset or site label of this sample denotes: naive T cells, CD45RA high CD27+. The receptors derive from a human donor in good health.

This rearrangement joins TRBV29-1 to TRBJ2-1; D unclear. Germline values: CDR1 SQVTM, CDR2 ANQGSEA. V gave up 0 bases and J gave up 4 bases, with 7 bases separating them. This CDR3 has 13 residues. The CDR3 DNA is TGCAGCGTTGAAGAAACGAGTTACAATGAGCAGTTCTTC. Amino acid sequence: CSVEETSYNEQFF.

This clonotype has only one observation. This sequence joins TRBV7-2 and TRBJ2-7; D call uncertain. The germline V gene encodes CDR1 SGHTA and CDR2 FQGNSA. Trimming pared 1 base from V and 1 base from J, leaving 8 bases between. The CDR3 runs 14 residues. CDR3 in DNA: TGTGCCAGCAGCTTAGTTTACAGTTCCTACGAGCAGTACTTC. Translation gives CASSLVYSSYEQYF. Full variable domain (outside the CDR3, taken from reference TRBV7-2 and TRBJ2-7): GAGVSQSPSNKVTEKGKDVELRCDPISGHTALYWYRQSLGQGLEFLIYFQGNSAPDKSGLPSDRFSAERTGGSVSTLTIQRTQQEDSAVYLCASSLVYSSYEQYFGPGTRLTVT.

Only a few counts were recorded for this clonotype. This rearrangement joins TRBV11-2 to TRBJ2-7, with a weak D call TRBD1 (6 bases). The CDR3 runs to 15 residues. Germline V CDR1 and CDR2: SGHAT, FQNNGV. Trimming pared 2 bases from V and 3 bases from J, leaving 14 bases between. This CDR3 is CASSLYGTSSYEQYF. The CDR3 bases are TGTGCCAGCAGCTTATATGGGACATCAAGCTACGAGCAGTACTTC.

This clonotype was seen only a few times. V and J are TRBV29-1 and TRBJ2-1, with TRBD1 as a possible D gene (5 bases). CDR1 is SQVTM, CDR2 ANQGSEA, per germline. The V and J ends lost 0 bases and 4 bases respectively, with 13 bases between them. The CDR3 spans 15 residues. This CDR3 is CSVEDPGQGYNEQFF. The CDR3 DNA reads TGCAGCGTTGAAGATCCTGGTCAGGGATACAATGAGCAGTTCTTC.

The chain is built from TRBV24-1 and TRBJ1-1; weak D call: TRBD1 (5 bases). The germline V gene encodes CDR1 KGHDR and CDR2 SFDVKD. V shed 11 bases and J shed 2 bases, with 14 bases lying between them. This CDR3 has 13 amino acids. The CDR3: CAIQGASNTEAFF. CDR3 DNA: TGTGCCATCCAGGGCGCCTCCAACACTGAAGCTTTCTTT.

This chain joins TRBV29-1 and TRBJ1-3, with TRBD1 matching over 7 bases. The germline gives CDR1 SQVTM, CDR2 ANQGSEA. This CDR3 spans 14 amino acids. The V and J ends lost 6 bases and 2 bases, in that order; junction bases with no gene match: 7. CDR3: CSVAFDRAGNTIYF. CDR3 DNA sequence: TGCAGCGTGGCTTTTGACAGGGCTGGAAACACCATATATTTT.

V usage is TRBV3-1 and J usage is TRBJ1-4; D possibly corresponds to TRBD1 (6 bases). The CDR3 length is 15 residues. From germline, CDR1 is LGHDT and CDR2 YNNKEL (reference sequence). Trimming took off 0 bases at V and 8 bases at J, with 13 bases between the two ends. DNA of the CDR3: TGTGCCAGCAGCCAAGATATCAGGGGTCGGGAAAAACTGTTTTTT. Protein product: CASSQDIRGREKLFF.